The clone carrying this T cell receptor (beta chain) has a handful of counts. These data belong to a study of early T cells in non-severe SARS-CoV-2 infection. One entry per CDR3 protein results from TCRdb running MiXCR on the 5' RACE reads. In the table there are under 45,000 distinct CDR3 sequences, less than 7% of which are singletons. Germline CDR1 reads SQVTM; CDR2 reads ANQGSEA. CDR3 length equals 13 residues. With 0 bases removed from V and 1 base from J, the gap between germline ends came to 6 bases. Sequencing was performed on whole blood, taken at baseline. This TCR derives from an adult who was a healthcare worker with PCR-confirmed SARS-CoV-2 infection or an uninfected control (not recorded which). The chain links TRBV29-1 to TRBJ1-1; D remains ambiguous. CDR3 bases: TGCAGCGTTGAAGACACAGCGAACACTGAAGCTTTCTTT. Translation: CSVEDTANTEAFF.